This TCR beta chain originates from a study of T cell responses to AZD1222 COVID-19 vaccine. Sequencing was performed with immunoSEQ multiplex PCR; in TCRdb, only in-frame clones are kept and a portion is missing. The sample lists about 140,000 clones; around 89% were seen once. CDR1 is SGHAT, CDR2 FQNNGV, per germline. Trimming removed 0 bases from V and 5 bases from J, with 11 bases in between. The CDR3 covers 15 residues. This specimen was peripheral blood, taken 28 days after the second AZD1222 dose. The chain combines TRBV11-2 with TRBJ1-5; perhaps TRBD1 as D (6 bases). The TCR originated in an adult who received the AZD1222 COVID-19 vaccine. CDR3 protein: CASSLDPQGDQPQHF. DNA of the CDR3: TGTGCCAGCAGCTTAGACCCACAGGGAGATCAGCCCCAGCATTTT. The full variable domain, completed using reference TRBV11-2 and TRBJ1-5, is EAGVAQSPRYKIIEKRQSVAFWCNPISGHATLYWYQQILGQGPKLLIQFQNNGVVDDSQLPKDRFSAERLKGVDSTLKIQPAKLEDSAVYLCASSLDPQGDQPQHFGDGTRLSIL.